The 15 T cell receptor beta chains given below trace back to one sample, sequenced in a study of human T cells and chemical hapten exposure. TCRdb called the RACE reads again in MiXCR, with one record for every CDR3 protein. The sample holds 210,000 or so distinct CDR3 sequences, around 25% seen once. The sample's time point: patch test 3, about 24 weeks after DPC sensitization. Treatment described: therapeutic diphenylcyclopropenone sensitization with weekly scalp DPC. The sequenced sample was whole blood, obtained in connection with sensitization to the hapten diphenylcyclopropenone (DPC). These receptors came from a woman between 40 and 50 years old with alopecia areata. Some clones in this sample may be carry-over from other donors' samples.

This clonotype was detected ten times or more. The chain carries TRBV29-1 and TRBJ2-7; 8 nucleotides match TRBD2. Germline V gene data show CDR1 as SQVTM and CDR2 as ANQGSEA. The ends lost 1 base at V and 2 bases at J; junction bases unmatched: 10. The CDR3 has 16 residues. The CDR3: CSVEAGYLAGAYEQYF. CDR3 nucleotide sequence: TGCAGCGTTGAAGCAGGCTACCTAGCGGGTGCCTACGAGCAGTACTTC.

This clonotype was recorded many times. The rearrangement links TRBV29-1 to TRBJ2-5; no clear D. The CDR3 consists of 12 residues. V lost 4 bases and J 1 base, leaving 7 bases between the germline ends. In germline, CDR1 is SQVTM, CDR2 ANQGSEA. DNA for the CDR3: TGCAGCGTTGGGGCAGTCCAAGAGACCCAGTACTTC. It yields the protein CSVGAVQETQYF.

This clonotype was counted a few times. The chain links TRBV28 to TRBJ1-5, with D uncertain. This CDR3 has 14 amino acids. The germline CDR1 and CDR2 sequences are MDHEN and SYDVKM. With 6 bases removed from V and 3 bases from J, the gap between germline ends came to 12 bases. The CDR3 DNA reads TGTGCCAGCAGCCCCCCGGGTCCCAATCAGCCCCAGCATTTT. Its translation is CASSPPGPNQPQHF.

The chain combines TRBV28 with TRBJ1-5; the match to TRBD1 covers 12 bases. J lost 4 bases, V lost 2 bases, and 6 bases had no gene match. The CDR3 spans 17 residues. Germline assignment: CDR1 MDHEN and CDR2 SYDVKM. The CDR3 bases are TGTGCCAGCAGTTTAGGCGGGACAGGGGGCAGAAATCAGCCCCAGCATTTT. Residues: CASSLGGTGGRNQPQHF.

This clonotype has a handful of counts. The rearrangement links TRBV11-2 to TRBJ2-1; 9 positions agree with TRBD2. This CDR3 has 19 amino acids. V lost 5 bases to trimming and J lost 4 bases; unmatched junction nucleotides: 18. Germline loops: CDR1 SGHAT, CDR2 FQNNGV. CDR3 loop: CASSLSPDSGRFPYNEQFF. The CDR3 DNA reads TGTGCCAGCAGCCTGAGCCCCGATAGCGGGAGATTCCCTTACAATGAGCAGTTCTTC.

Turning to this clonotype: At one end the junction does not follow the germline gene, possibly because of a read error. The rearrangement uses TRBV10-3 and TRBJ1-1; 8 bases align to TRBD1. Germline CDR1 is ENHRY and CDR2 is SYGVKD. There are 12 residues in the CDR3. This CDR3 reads CTILDRATEAFF. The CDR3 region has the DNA TGTACCATCTTGGACAGGGCCACTGAAGCTTTCTTT.

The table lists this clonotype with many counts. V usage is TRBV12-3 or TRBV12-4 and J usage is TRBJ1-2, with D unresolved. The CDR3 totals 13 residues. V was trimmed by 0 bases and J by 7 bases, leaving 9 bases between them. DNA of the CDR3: TGTGCCAGCAGTTTAGCGTTGGTCTCTGGCTACACCTTC. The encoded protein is CASSLALVSGYTF.

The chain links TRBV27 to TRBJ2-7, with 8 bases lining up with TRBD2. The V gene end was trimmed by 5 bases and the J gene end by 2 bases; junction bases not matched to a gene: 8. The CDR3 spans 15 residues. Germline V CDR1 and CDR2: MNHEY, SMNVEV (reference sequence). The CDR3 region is CASSPRGSGTYEQYF. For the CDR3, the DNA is TGTGCCAGCAGTCCCCGGGGTAGCGGGACCTACGAGCAGTACTTC.

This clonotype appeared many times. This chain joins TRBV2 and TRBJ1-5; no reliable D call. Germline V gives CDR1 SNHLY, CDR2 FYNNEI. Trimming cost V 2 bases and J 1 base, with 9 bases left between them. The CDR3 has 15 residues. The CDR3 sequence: CASSEIGRSNQPQHF. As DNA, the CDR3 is TGTGCCAGCAGTGAAATTGGCCGAAGCAATCAGCCCCAGCATTTT.

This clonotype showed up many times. In DNA, the CDR3 is TGTGCCAGCAGTCCAGGTTCACCCCTCCACTTT. Translated, it gives CASSPGSPLHF. The chain couples TRBV28 to TRBJ1-6; D gene uncertain. The V gene lost 5 bases and the J gene lost 9 bases, with 5 bases spanning the gap. This CDR3 is 11 amino acids long. In germline, CDR1 is MDHEN, CDR2 SYDVKM.

This chain's CDR3 is CASSLWTGLAGHSTDTQYF. In DNA, the CDR3 is TGTGCCAGCAGTTTATGGACGGGACTAGCGGGACATAGCACAGATACGCAGTATTTT. The chain joins TRBV28 to TRBJ2-3; 13 bases are shared with TRBD2. Trimming removed 0 bases from V and 0 bases from J; junction bases left unmatched: 6. The CDR3 is 19 amino acids. Germline V lookup: CDR1 MDHEN, CDR2 SYDVKM.

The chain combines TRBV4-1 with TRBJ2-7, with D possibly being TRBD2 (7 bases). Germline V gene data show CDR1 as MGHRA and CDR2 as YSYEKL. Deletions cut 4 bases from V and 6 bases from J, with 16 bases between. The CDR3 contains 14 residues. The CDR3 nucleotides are TGCGCCAGCAGCCCAGGGGCACTAGCGCCCGAGCAGTACTTC. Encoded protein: CASSPGALAPEQYF.

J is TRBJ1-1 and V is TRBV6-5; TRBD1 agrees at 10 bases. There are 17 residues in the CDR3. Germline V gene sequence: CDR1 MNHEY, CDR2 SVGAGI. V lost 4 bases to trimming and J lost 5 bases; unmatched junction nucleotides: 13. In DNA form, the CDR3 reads TGTGCCAGCAGTTGGTCCGGGACAGGGGTGGAGGGGACTGAAGCTTTCTTT. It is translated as CASSWSGTGVEGTEAFF.

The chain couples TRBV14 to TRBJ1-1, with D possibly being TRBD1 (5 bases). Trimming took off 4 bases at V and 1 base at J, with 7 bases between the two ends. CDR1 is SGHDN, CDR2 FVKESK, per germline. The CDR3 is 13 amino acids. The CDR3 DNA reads TGTGCCAGCAGCCGGGGCTGGAACACTGAAGCTTTCTTT. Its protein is CASSRGWNTEAFF.

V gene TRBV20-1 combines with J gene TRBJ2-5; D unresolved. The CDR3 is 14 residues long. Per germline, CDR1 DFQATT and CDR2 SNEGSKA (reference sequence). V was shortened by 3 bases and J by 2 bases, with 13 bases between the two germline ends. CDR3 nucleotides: TGCAGTGCTAGTACAAATCTCGGACAAGAGACCCAGTACTTC. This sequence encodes CSASTNLGQETQYF.